Listed here is a single T cell receptor (beta chain). What it binds is not known. This specimen comes from a study of CD8 T cells in ankylosing spondylitis. Overall study findings and caveats: Disease-linked clones had a CD8+ phenotype and relatively low frequency in peripheral blood. Disease-linked clones were reportedly significantly enriched in matched ankylosing spondylitis synovial fluid.

TCRdb re-called the 5' RACE reads with MiXCR, one entry per CDR3 protein. The sample consists of under 200,000 distinct CDR3 sequences, 9.5% to 10% of them appearing once. The source is a female donor with ankylosing spondylitis or in good health (not recorded which). The sequenced material came from blood, either unsorted or a sorted T cell fraction (not recorded which).

The chain's CDR3 is CASSPAGAGGELFF. The CDR3 DNA is TGTGCCAGCAGCCCTGCCGGGGCCGGCGGGGAGCTGTTTTTT. The chain uses TRBV7-9 and TRBJ2-2; tentatively, D is TRBD1 or TRBD2 (5 bases each). CDR1 is SEHNR, CDR2 FQNEAQ, per germline (reference sequence). V was trimmed by 5 bases and J by 7 bases, leaving 14 bases between them. The CDR3 spans 14 residues.